This T cell receptor (beta chain) was retrieved from a study of radiotherapy plus CTLA-4 blockade in lung cancer. Trimming pared 11 bases from V and 3 bases from J, leaving 25 bases between. CDR1 is SEHNR and CDR2 is FQNEAQ in the germline V gene (reference sequence). The CDR3 totals 17 residues. Profiling relied on immunoSEQ multiplex PCR, and the TCRdb table lists in-frame clones only, not all of them. The sample comprises 45,000 or so clones, around nine tenths of which are singletons, and approximately 8% rests with the top ten. Concerning this clone: Its target is unknown.

Whole-study findings and limits: Blood TCR clones of tumor origin expanded after radiotherapy plus ipilimumab.

This clonotype was sampled from a human donor with non-small cell lung cancer whose response to radiotherapy plus ipilimumab could not be evaluated. The chain combines TRBV7-9 with TRBJ2-2; TRBD2 is a possible D gene (6 bases). The sample consisted of peripheral blood, taken from a patient treated with radiotherapy plus ipilimumab. As DNA, the CDR3 is TGTGCCGGAGAGCCGGGACTTCTCATCCGAGACACCGGGGAGCTGTTTTTT. It encodes CAGEPGLLIRDTGELFF.